A selection of T cell receptor beta chains follows, all from one sample in a study of memory CD8 T cells in hepatitis C reinfection. Data came from immunoSEQ multiplex PCR; TCRdb stores just in-frame clones and leaves some out. This table holds about 46,000 clones, roughly 89% found once. Sequencing was done on a sample of naive CD8+ T cells sorted from blood. The receptor source for this set is a man aged 18 to 30 with hepatitis C virus infection. The CDR3 runs from the conserved cysteine through the conserved F or W. The D gene is left open where the match is weak. Clone size, where shown, is once, few, many, or a class for clones that have expanded.

clone size,V gene,J gene,D gene,CDR3 DNA,CDR3 protein
-,TRBV29-1,TRBJ2-1,TRBD2,TGCAGCGTAGAGCGGGGGGGGTACAATGAGCAGTTCTTC,CSVERGGYNEQFF
-,TRBV21-1,TRBJ1-3,-,TGTGCCAGCAGCGAAAACAGGGGTCTCTCTGGAAACACCATATATTTT,CASSENRGLSGNTIYF
-,TRBV6-5,TRBJ2-2,-,TGTGCCAGCAGCCAGGGACAGAACACCGGGGAGCTGTTTTTT,CASSQGQNTGELFF
-,TRBV7-6,TRBJ1-1,-,TGTGCCAGCAGCTTAGACAGGAACACTGAAGCTTTCTTT,CASSLDRNTEAFF
-,TRBV29-1,TRBJ2-3,TRBD1,TGCAGCGTTGACGGTACAGGGGAAAATCCAGATACGCAGTATTTT,CSVDGTGENPDTQYF
few,TRBV4-3,TRBJ1-4,-,TGCGCCAGCAGCCAAGCCAGGGGCATGGAGGAAAAACTGTTTTTT,CASSQARGMEEKLFF
few,TRBV7-6,TRBJ1-4,-,TGTGCCAGCAGCTTAGAGGCAGCTGGGGCTGAAAAACTGTTTTTT,CASSLEAAGAEKLFF
-,TRBV7-6,TRBJ2-3,TRBD2,TGTGCCAGCAGCCCGCATAGCGGGGGGCGCACAGATACGCAGTATTTT,CASSPHSGGRTDTQYF
-,TRBV14,TRBJ2-2,-,TGTGCCAGCAGCCAAGAACTCAGGTCCCGGGAGCTGTTTTTT,CASSQELRSRELFF
-,TRBV29-1,TRBJ2-3,TRBD2,TGCAGCTCCTGGACTAGCGGCGAGACAGATACGCAGTATTTT,CSSWTSGETDTQYF
once,TRBV18,TRBJ2-1,TRBD1,TGTGCCAGCTCACCCGGGACAGGGGTTCGGAATGAGCAGTTCTTC,CASSPGTGVRNEQFF
-,TRBV29-1,TRBJ1-1,-,TGCAGCGTGGGACTCAGGAACACTGAAGCTTTCTTT,CSVGLRNTEAFF
-,TRBV5-5,TRBJ2-7,-,TGTGCCAGCAGCTTGCTAGGACTTGGCTACGAGCAGTACTTC,CASSLLGLGYEQYF
few,TRBV15,TRBJ2-1,-,TGTGCCACCAGCAGAGATTCCGGGAATGAGCAGTTCTTC,CATSRDSGNEQFF
-,TRBV5-1,TRBJ2-7,-,TGCGCCAGCAGCTTGACTAGTACCTACGAGCAGTACTTC,CASSLTSTYEQYF
-,TRBV5-1,TRBJ2-1,TRBD1,TGCGCCAGCAGCTTGGCCAGAGGGACAGAACCCTACAATGAGCAGTTCTTC,CASSLARGTEPYNEQFF
once,TRBV30,TRBJ2-1,-,TGTGCCTCCTCCGGGACAAACTACAATGAGCAGTTCTTC,CASSGTNYNEQFF
-,TRBV9,TRBJ2-2,TRBD2,TGTGCCAGCAGTCCCAGGACTAGCGGGGAAATGACCGGGGAGCTGTTTTTT,CASSPRTSGEMTGELFF
-,TRBV29-1,TRBJ2-1,-,TGCAGCGTTGATAGCCAGATAATTACCAATGAGCAGTTCTTC,CSVDSQIITNEQFF
-,TRBV5-4,TRBJ2-5,TRBD1,TGTGCCAGCAGCTTGGGGGACAGTAAAGAGACCCAGTACTTC,CASSLGDSKETQYF
once,TRBV19,TRBJ1-3,-,TGTGCCAGTGACGACAGCTCTGGAAACACCATATATTTT,CASDDSSGNTIYF
-,TRBV5-4,TRBJ2-2,TRBD1,TGTGCCAGCAGCTCGGCGACAGGGGTGCTCACCGGGGAGCTGTTTTTT,CASSSATGVLTGELFF
once,TRBV7-9,TRBJ1-1,-,TGTGCCAGCAGCCTTACAGGGAGGGCTGAAGCTTTCTTT,CASSLTGRAEAFF
-,TRBV13,TRBJ2-7,TRBD1,TGTGCCAGCAGCTTAGGACAGGGGCCGTACGAGCAGTACTTC,CASSLGQGPYEQYF
-,TRBV29-1,TRBJ1-2,TRBD1,TGCAGCGTTGAAGATCTAAATTCCGGGACAGGAGAAGCTAACTATGGCTACACCTTC,CSVEDLNSGTGEANYGYTF
-,TRBV29-1,TRBJ2-1,TRBD2,TGCAGCGTCCCGGGACTAGCGGGAGGGTGGAATGAGCAGTTCTTC,CSVPGLAGGWNEQFF
-,TRBV5-1,TRBJ2-7,TRBD2,TGCGCCAGCAGCTTGGCTTCTAGCGGGAATTACGAGCAGTACTTC,CASSLASSGNYEQYF
-,TRBV2,TRBJ2-5,-,TGTGCCAGCAGTGAAGAGGACAGCTTAGAGACCCAGTACTTC,CASSEEDSLETQYF
-,TRBV5-6,TRBJ2-1,-,TGTGCCAGCAGCTCGATCTCCGGGACCGGGGGCAATGAGCAGTTCTTC,CASSSISGTGGNEQFF
-,TRBV6-1,TRBJ1-2,-,TGTGCCAGCAGTGAACCTGGAGGGCGGGGCTATGGCTACACCTTC,CASSEPGGRGYGYTF
-,TRBV27,TRBJ1-3,TRBD1,TGTGCCAGCAGTCGGGACAGTTCGACTGGAAACACCATATATTTT,CASSRDSSTGNTIYF
-,TRBV25-1,TRBJ1-5,-,TGTGCCAGCAGTGAATATAACATCAATCAGCCCCAGCATTTT,CASSEYNINQPQHF
few,TRBV4-3,TRBJ1-6,TRBD1,TGCGCCAGCAGCCAATTGACAGGGATACAATCACCCCTCCACTTT,CASSQLTGIQSPLHF
once,TRBV6-5,TRBJ1-1,TRBD1,TGTGCCAGCAGGCGACAGGGGGCGGGGAACACTGAAGCTTTCTTT,CASRRQGAGNTEAFF
-,TRBV11-2,TRBJ1-2,TRBD1,TGTGCCAGCAGCTTAGTTGCAGGGGGCAATTATGGCTACACCTTC,CASSLVAGGNYGYTF
-,TRBV4-1,TRBJ2-5,TRBD2,TGCGCCAGCAGCCAAGAGACGGGAGGGCCTCAAGAGACCCAGTACTTC,CASSQETGGPQETQYF
-,TRBV29-1,TRBJ2-3,TRBD1,TGCAGCGTTGAAGAAGGGGACAGGGGGCAAGATACGCAGTATTTT,CSVEEGDRGQDTQYF
-,TRBV9,TRBJ2-7,-,TGTGCCAGCAGCGTTAGTGCAGGTTTTTCCTACGAGCAGTACTTC,CASSVSAGFSYEQYF
-,TRBV2,TRBJ2-5,-,TGTGCCAGCAGTGAAATGGGCTCCTCCAGGGGTCAAGAGACCCAGTACTTC,CASSEMGSSRGQETQYF
-,TRBV4-1,TRBJ1-5,-,TGCGCCAGCAGCCAAGATGGCGGCAATAGGAGAAGCAATCAGCCCCAGCATTTT,CASSQDGGNRRSNQPQHF
-,TRBV15,TRBJ1-2,TRBD1,TGTGCCACCCGACAGGGGGGTAATTATGGCTACACCTTC,CATRQGGNYGYTF
-,TRBV18,TRBJ2-4,-,TGTGCCAGCTCACCGCGGGAAAACATTCAGTACTTC,CASSPRENIQYF
-,TRBV6-1,TRBJ2-1,-,TGTGCCAGCAGTGAAGGTGGGGCTCAACCCTACAATGAGCAGTTCTTC,CASSEGGAQPYNEQFF
-,TRBV5-6,TRBJ1-2,TRBD1,TGTGCCAGCAGACAGGGGCGGGATGGCTACACCTTC,CASRQGRDGYTF
-,TRBV5-1,TRBJ1-1,-,TGCGCCAGCAGCTTGGAGGGGCAAGGGACTGAAGCTTTCTTT,CASSLEGQGTEAFF
-,TRBV15,TRBJ2-7,TRBD2,TGTGCCACCAGCTCTGCGGGGGTCGAGCAGTACTTC,CATSSAGVEQYF
-,TRBV5-4,TRBJ2-3,-,TGTGCCAGCCTCAAATGGGGAGTTACAGATACGCAGTATTTT,CASLKWGVTDTQYF
few,TRBV5-1,TRBJ2-1,TRBD2,TGCGCCAGCAGCATCCCTAGCGGGAGTAATGAGCAGTTCTTC,CASSIPSGSNEQFF
-,TRBV11-3,TRBJ2-7,-,TGTGCCAGCAGCGGGCGGACTAGGGGGTACGAGCAGTACTTC,CASSGRTRGYEQYF
-,TRBV29-1,TRBJ2-3,TRBD1,TGCAGCGTTCCCGCACCCGGGACAGCCCCCCGTCAGGACACAGATACGCAGTATTTT,CSVPAPGTAPRQDTDTQYF
-,TRBV14,TRBJ2-7,TRBD1,TGTGCCAGCAGCCATCTGGGACAGGGTGAGGTAGACGAGCAGTACTTC,CASSHLGQGEVDEQYF
-,TRBV19,TRBJ1-5,-,TGTGCCAGTAGTTACAGGGAAGTAGGCAATCAGCCCCAGCATTTT,CASSYREVGNQPQHF
-,TRBV19,TRBJ2-1,TRBD2,TGTGCCAGTAGTATAGTCGGGAGGAATCATGAGCAGTTCTTC,CASSIVGRNHEQFF
-,TRBV6-1,TRBJ1-1,-,TGTGCCAGCAGTGAAGCGATCAGGGGAATCTTCGCTGAAGCTTTCTTT,CASSEAIRGIFAEAFF